The 23 T cell receptor beta chains given below trace back to one sample, sequenced in a study of cytomegalovirus exposure and HLA in healthy donors. PCR involved 60 Vbeta and 13 Jbeta primers. Libraries were prepared by immunoSEQ multiplex PCR; TCRdb keeps only in-frame clonotypes and omits some of them. Among 45,000 to 65,000 clones listed, approximately 70% were seen once. The sequenced material came from PBMCs. The receptors come from a woman aged 45 to 65 in good health and CMV-seropositive.

V usage is TRBV7-9 and J usage is TRBJ1-2; TRBD1 matches at 9 bases. CDR1 and CDR2 from the germline V gene are SEHNR and FQNEAQ (reference sequence). The V and J ends lost 5 bases and 8 bases, in that order; junction bases with no gene match: 3. The CDR3 sequence is 12 residues long. This CDR3 reads CASSRDREGYTF. CDR3 coding DNA: TGTGCCAGCAGCAGGGACAGGGAAGGCTACACCTTC.

The chain uses TRBV5-4 and TRBJ1-6; 9 nucleotides agree with TRBD1. The germline CDR1 and CDR2 sequences are SGHNT and YYREEE (reference sequence). V lost 4 bases and J lost 6; bases outside the gene matches: 11. The CDR3 has 17 amino acids. The CDR3, as DNA: TGTGCCAGCAGCCAAGCGACAGGGGGTAGGCGTAATTCACCCCTCCACTTT. Encoded protein: CASSQATGGRRNSPLHF.

The chain recombines TRBV14 with TRBJ2-1; TRBD2 matches at 8 bases. CDR3 length: 16 residues. Unmatched junction bases numbered 10, after V lost 1 base and J lost 8 bases. Germline lookup yields CDR1 SGHDN and CDR2 FVKESK. DNA for the CDR3: TGTGCCAGCAGCCAAGTCGGGGGGGGCCTAAGCGATGAGCAGTTCTTC. It translates to CASSQVGGGLSDEQFF.

The chain recombines TRBV9 with TRBJ2-1; TRBD1 matches 7 bases. The germline V gene encodes CDR1 SGDLS and CDR2 YYNGEE. This CDR3 spans 13 amino acids. J gave up 8 bases and V 0 bases, and 2 bases lay outside the gene matches. The CDR3 region has the DNA TGTGCCAGCAGCGTAGTGACAGGGCATGAGCAGTTCTTC. Protein: CASSVVTGHEQFF.

This clone was seen a single time. The genes are TRBV28 and TRBJ1-2; 11 bases match TRBD1. The germline V gene encodes CDR1 MDHEN and CDR2 SYDVKM. V lost 5 bases and J lost 5; bases outside the gene matches: 10. The CDR3 consists of 16 residues. The CDR3 sequence is CASSPGGDRGRYGYTF. CDR3 DNA: TGTGCCAGCAGTCCCGGGGGGGACAGGGGGAGGTATGGCTACACCTTC.

This chain uses TRBV5-1 with TRBJ2-5; TRBD2 matches 8 bases. CDR1 is SGHRS and CDR2 is YFSETQ in the germline V gene. The CDR3 runs 16 residues. Trimming cost V 4 bases and J 2 bases; bases outside gene matches: 10. In DNA form, the CDR3 reads TGCGCCAGCAGCCTCCCAAGCGGGGGTACGCAAGAGACCCAGTACTTC. Protein product: CASSLPSGGTQETQYF.

The chain uses TRBV6-6 and TRBJ2-7, with 10 bases lining up with TRBD1. Germline V gene lookup returns CDR1 MNHNY and CDR2 SVGAGI (reference sequence). This CDR3 comprises 14 residues. V lost 5 bases to trimming and J lost 6 bases; unmatched junction nucleotides: 7. The CDR3 is CASSPRTGGREQYF. The CDR3 DNA follows: TGTGCCAGCAGTCCCCGGACAGGGGGGCGCGAGCAGTACTTC.

This clone was detected only a few times. The rearrangement joins TRBV6-5 to TRBJ1-1, with TRBD1 as a possible D gene (5 bases). The CDR3 is 13 residues long. V dropped 7 bases and J dropped 6 bases, with 15 bases sitting between them. CDR1 and CDR2 from the germline V gene are MNHEY and SVGAGI. DNA of the CDR3: TGTGCCAGCAACTCCGGCCCGACAGCTGAAGCTTTCTTT. Translated: CASNSGPTAEAFF.

V usage is TRBV6-5 and J usage is TRBJ2-7, with D perhaps matching TRBD1 (6 bases). Germline values: CDR1 MNHEY, CDR2 SVGAGI. The germline V and J ends were trimmed by 8 bases and 2 bases, with 16 bases remaining between them. CDR3 length: 14 amino acids. The CDR3 here is CASGGSGPAYEQYF. CDR3 DNA sequence: TGTGCCAGCGGGGGCTCGGGGCCCGCCTACGAGCAGTACTTC.

The CDR3 coding sequence is TGCAGCGTTGATTTGGGAGGGAGGGCCGTCAATGAGCAGTTCTTC. This codes for CSVDLGGRAVNEQFF. The chain combines TRBV29-1 with TRBJ2-1; 7 bases map to TRBD2. The CDR3 consists of 15 residues. Germline CDR1 and CDR2: SQVTM and ANQGSEA. The ends lost 3 bases at V and 6 bases at J; junction bases unmatched: 11.

V gene TRBV2 combines with J gene TRBJ2-6, with 7 bases lining up with TRBD1. V lost 6 bases, J lost 3 bases, and 5 bases stayed unmatched. This CDR3 contains 15 residues. Germline values: CDR1 SNHLY, CDR2 FYNNEI. In DNA form, the CDR3 reads TGTGCCAGCAGGGCACAGGGGCTTGGGGCCAACGTCCTGACTTTC. The encoded protein is CASRAQGLGANVLTF.

The chain couples TRBV7-9 to TRBJ2-1; 8 nucleotides agree with TRBD2. The CDR3 runs 15 residues. Per the germline V gene, CDR1 is SEHNR and CDR2 is FQNEAQ (reference sequence). The V and J ends lost 1 base and 8 bases, in that order; junction bases with no gene match: 7. The CDR3 sequence: CASSLVGTSFYEQFF. The CDR3 nucleotides read TGTGCCAGCAGCTTAGTCGGGACTAGTTTCTATGAGCAGTTCTTC.

The chain joins TRBV28 to TRBJ2-3, with D tentatively TRBD1 (6 bases). Germline lookup yields CDR1 MDHEN and CDR2 SYDVKM. The CDR3 has 12 amino acids. Trimming stripped 8 bases from V and 2 bases from J, with 8 bases between. The CDR3 here is CASAGDTDTQYF. In DNA form, the CDR3 reads TGTGCCAGCGCAGGGGACACAGATACGCAGTATTTT.

The CDR3 region is CASKRTLLNEKLFF. DNA of the CDR3: TGTGCCAGCAAACGGACTTTGTTGAATGAAAAACTGTTTTTT. The chain carries TRBV6-5 and TRBJ1-4; D is undetermined. Germline CDR1 MNHEY, CDR2 SVGAGI. There are 14 residues in the CDR3. V lost 7 bases and J 5 bases, leaving 14 bases between the germline ends.

J is TRBJ2-5 and V is TRBV13; D not certain. CDR1 is PRHDT, CDR2 FYEKMQ, per germline (reference sequence). The CDR3 runs to 14 residues. V shed 7 bases and J shed 0 bases, with 12 bases lying between them. CDR3 bases: TGTGCCAGCACCGCGCATTCCTACCAAGAGACCCAGTACTTC. It encodes CASTAHSYQETQYF.

The rearrangement links TRBV4-1 to TRBJ1-1; TRBD1 might be the D (5 bases). The CDR3 runs 16 residues. The germline V gene has CDR1 MGHRA and CDR2 YSYEKL. V was trimmed by 4 bases and J by 1 base, leaving 16 bases between them. CDR3 coding DNA: TGCGCCAGCAGCCTCCAAGGGGCGGGGGAGAACACTGAAGCTTTCTTT. Translated: CASSLQGAGENTEAFF.

The chain has TRBV5-4 and TRBJ1-2; tentative D call: TRBD1 (6 bases). The CDR3 totals 14 residues. Germline assignment: CDR1 SGHNT and CDR2 YYREEE (reference sequence). V was pared by 5 bases and J by 0 bases, with 11 bases between. The CDR3 DNA sequence: TGTGCCAGCAGGTTGACAGGAGCTAACTATGGCTACACCTTC. This translates into CASRLTGANYGYTF.

The chain is built from TRBV11-3 and TRBJ2-1; the D gene is possibly TRBD2 (6 bases). Germline V CDR1 and CDR2: SGHNT, YENEEA. This CDR3 is built from 15 residues. V lost 1 base and J 8 bases, leaving 15 bases between the germline ends. CDR3 protein: CASSLGGGSLYEQFF. CDR3 sequence (DNA): TGTGCCAGCAGCTTAGGAGGAGGGAGTTTGTATGAGCAGTTCTTC.

In its sample, this clone was seen a few times. The rearrangement links TRBV28 to TRBJ1-1; no reliable D call. This CDR3 region has 14 residues. V was shortened by 5 bases and J by 5 bases, with 15 bases between the two germline ends. Per germline, CDR1 MDHEN and CDR2 SYDVKM. The CDR3 loop reads CASSLPRGKTEAFF. CDR3 bases: TGTGCCAGCAGTCTCCCCCGAGGGAAGACTGAAGCTTTCTTT.

This chain uses TRBV28 with TRBJ2-5; TRBD1 might be the D (5 bases). Germline V lookup: CDR1 MDHEN, CDR2 SYDVKM. V lost 3 bases to trimming and J lost 4 bases, with 15 bases between them. This CDR3 has 15 residues. CDR3 sequence (DNA): TGTGCCAGCAGTTTTGGGGCAGGTCTTCCAGAGACCCAGTACTTC. As protein: CASSFGAGLPETQYF. Full variable domain (missing parts from reference TRBV28 and TRBJ2-5): DVKVTQSSRYLVKRTGEKVFLECVQDMDHENMFWYRQDPGLGLRLIYFSYDVKMKEKGDIPEGYSVSREKKERFSLILESASTNQTSMYLCASSFGAGLPETQYFGPGTRLLVL.

V and J are TRBV28 and TRBJ1-4; D gene uncertain. Germline CDR1 and CDR2: MDHEN and SYDVKM. V lost 4 bases, J lost 3 bases, and 3 bases lay in between. The CDR3 extends over 12 amino acids. This CDR3 reads CASSSSNEKLFF. CDR3 DNA sequence: TGTGCCAGCAGTTCCTCTAATGAAAAACTGTTTTTT. The full variable domain, with the rest looked up from reference TRBV28 and TRBJ1-4, is DVKVTQSSRYLVKRTGEKVFLECVQDMDHENMFWYRQDPGLGLRLIYFSYDVKMKEKGDIPEGYSVSREKKERFSLILESASTNQTSMYLCASSSSNEKLFFGSGTQLSVL.

The chain joins TRBV29-1 to TRBJ2-5; 7 nucleotides match TRBD1. The junction had 7 bases not matched to a gene; V was cut back by 2 bases and J by 7 bases. This CDR3 contains 13 residues. Germline assignment: CDR1 SQVTM and CDR2 ANQGSEA. CDR3 region: CSVEPDRDGTQYF. DNA of the CDR3: TGCAGCGTTGAACCCGACAGGGACGGGACCCAGTACTTC.

The table lists this clone with a few counts. This sequence joins TRBV2 and TRBJ1-5, with 9 bases matching TRBD1. The germline V gene encodes CDR1 SNHLY and CDR2 FYNNEI. V lost 5 bases, J lost 5 bases, and 7 bases stayed unmatched. The CDR3 has 15 amino acids. The CDR3 sequence is CASSKGQGRDQPQHF. CDR3 in DNA: TGTGCCAGCAGTAAAGGACAGGGGAGGGATCAGCCCCAGCATTTT.